This T cell receptor beta chain was sequenced during a study of cytomegalovirus exposure and HLA in healthy donors. From germline, CDR1 is LGHNA and CDR2 YSLEER. This CDR3 is 15 amino acids long. J lost 6 bases, V lost 2 bases, and 4 bases had no gene match. Primers: 60 Vbeta forward and 13 Jbeta reverse. The assay was immunoSEQ multiplex PCR, and TCRdb's table has in-frame clones only and misses some. The sample holds 140,000 to 150,000 clones, almost 85% seen once. This clone was seen a handful of times. This clonotype was obtained from an older woman in good health and CMV-seropositive. The sample consisted of PBMCs. This chain joins TRBV4-3 and TRBJ1-5; 10 nucleotides line up with TRBD1. The CDR3 here is CASSQTTGGGQPQHF. CDR3 DNA sequence: TGCGCCAGCAGCCAAACGACAGGGGGCGGTCAGCCCCAGCATTTT.